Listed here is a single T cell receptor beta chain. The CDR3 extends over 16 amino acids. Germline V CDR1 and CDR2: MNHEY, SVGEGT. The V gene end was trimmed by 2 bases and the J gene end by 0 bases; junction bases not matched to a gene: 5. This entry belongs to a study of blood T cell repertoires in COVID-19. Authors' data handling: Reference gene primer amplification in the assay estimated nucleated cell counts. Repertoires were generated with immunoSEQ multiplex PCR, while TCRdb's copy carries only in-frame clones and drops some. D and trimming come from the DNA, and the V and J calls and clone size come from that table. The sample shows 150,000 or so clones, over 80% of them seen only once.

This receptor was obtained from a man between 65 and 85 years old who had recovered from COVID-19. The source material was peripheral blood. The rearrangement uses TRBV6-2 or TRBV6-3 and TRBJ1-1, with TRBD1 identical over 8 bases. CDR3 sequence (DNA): TGTGCCAGCAGTTACAACACAGGGGGATTGAACACTGAAGCTTTCTTT. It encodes CASSYNTGGLNTEAFF.